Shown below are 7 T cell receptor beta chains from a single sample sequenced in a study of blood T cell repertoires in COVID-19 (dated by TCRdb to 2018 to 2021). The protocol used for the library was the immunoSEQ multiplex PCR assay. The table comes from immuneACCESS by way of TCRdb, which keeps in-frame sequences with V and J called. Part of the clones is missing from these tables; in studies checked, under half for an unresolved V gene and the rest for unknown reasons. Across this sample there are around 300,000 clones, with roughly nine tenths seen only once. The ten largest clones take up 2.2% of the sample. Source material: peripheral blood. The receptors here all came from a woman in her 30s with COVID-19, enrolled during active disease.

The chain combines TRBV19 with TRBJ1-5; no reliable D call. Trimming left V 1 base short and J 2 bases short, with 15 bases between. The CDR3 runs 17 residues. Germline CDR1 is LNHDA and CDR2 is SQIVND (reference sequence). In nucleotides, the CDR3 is TGTGCCAGTAGTATAGTACGGAGTCCTTGGGGCAATCAGCCCCAGCATTTT. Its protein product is CASSIVRSPWGNQPQHF.

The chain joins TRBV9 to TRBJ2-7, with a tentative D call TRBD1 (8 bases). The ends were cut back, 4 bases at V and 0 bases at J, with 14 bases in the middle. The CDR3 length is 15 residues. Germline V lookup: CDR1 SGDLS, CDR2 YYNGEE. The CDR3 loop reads CASSPTGGDSYEQYF. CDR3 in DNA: TGTGCCAGCAGCCCCACAGGGGGGGACTCCTACGAGCAGTACTTC.

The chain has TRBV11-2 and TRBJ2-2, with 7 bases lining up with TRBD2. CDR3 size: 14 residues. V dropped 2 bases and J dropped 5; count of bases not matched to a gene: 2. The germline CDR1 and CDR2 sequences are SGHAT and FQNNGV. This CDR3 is CASSLLAVTGELFF. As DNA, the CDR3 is TGTGCCAGCAGCTTACTAGCGGTAACCGGGGAGCTGTTTTTT.

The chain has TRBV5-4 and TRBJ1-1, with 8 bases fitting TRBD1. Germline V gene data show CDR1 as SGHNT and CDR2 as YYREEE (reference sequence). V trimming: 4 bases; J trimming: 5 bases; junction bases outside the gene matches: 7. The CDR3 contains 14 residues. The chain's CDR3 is CASSIDRGLTEAFF. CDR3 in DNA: TGTGCCAGCAGCATAGACAGGGGTTTAACTGAAGCTTTCTTT.

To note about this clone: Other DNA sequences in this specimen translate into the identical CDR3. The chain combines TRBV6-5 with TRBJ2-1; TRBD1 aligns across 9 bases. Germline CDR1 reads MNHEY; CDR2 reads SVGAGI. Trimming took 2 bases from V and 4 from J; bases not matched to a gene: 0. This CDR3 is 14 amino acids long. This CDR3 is CASSYGTGYNEQFF. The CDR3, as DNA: TGTGCCAGCAGTTACGGGACAGGGTACAATGAGCAGTTCTTC.

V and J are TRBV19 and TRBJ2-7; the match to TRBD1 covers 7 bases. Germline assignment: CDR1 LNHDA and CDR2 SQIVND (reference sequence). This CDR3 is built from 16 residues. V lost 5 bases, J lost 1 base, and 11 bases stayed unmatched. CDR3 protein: CASSSRPGQRSYEQYF. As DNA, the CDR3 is TGTGCCAGTAGTTCAAGACCGGGACAGCGATCCTACGAGCAGTACTTC.

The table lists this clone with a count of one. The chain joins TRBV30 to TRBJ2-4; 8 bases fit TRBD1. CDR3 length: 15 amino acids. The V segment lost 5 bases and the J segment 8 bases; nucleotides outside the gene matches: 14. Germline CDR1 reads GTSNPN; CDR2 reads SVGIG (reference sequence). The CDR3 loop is CAWGIAGGLGDIQYF. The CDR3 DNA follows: TGTGCCTGGGGAATTGCAGGGGGCCTCGGGGACATTCAGTACTTC.